The entry below describes one T cell receptor beta chain. Sequencing used immunoSEQ multiplex PCR; TCRdb keeps in-frame clones, though not all of them. The sample carries 60,000 to 80,000 clones, roughly 80% recorded once. The data belong to a study of blood T cell repertoires in COVID-19. The CDR3 length is 15 residues. Germline CDR1 is SEHNR and CDR2 is FQNEAQ (reference sequence). The V and J ends lost 5 bases and 3 bases respectively, with 14 bases between them. Sample: PBMCs or T cells enriched from blood (not recorded which). The receptor was isolated from a woman in her thirties or forties with acute COVID-19. This chain links TRBV7-9 with TRBJ2-1; possible D gene TRBD2, 5 bases. Here the CDR3 reads CASSPPGFLYNEQFF. In nucleotides, the CDR3 is TGTGCCAGCAGCCCCCCGGGATTCCTCTACAATGAGCAGTTCTTC. The full variable domain, completed using reference TRBV7-9 and TRBJ2-1, is DTGVSQNPRHKITKRGQNVTFRCDPISEHNRLYWYRQTLGQGPEFLTYFQNEAQLEKSRLLSDRFSAERPKGSFSTLEIQRTEQGDSAMYLCASSPPGFLYNEQFFGPGTRLTVL.